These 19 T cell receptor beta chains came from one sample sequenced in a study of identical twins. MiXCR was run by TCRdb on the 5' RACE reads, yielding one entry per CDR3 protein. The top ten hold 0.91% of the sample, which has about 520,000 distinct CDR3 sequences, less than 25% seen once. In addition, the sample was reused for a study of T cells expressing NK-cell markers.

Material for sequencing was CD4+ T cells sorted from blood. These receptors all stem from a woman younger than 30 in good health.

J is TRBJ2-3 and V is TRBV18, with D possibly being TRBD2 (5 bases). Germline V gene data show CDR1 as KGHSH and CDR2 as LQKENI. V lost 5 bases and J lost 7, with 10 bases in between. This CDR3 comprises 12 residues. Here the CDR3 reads CASSSDGNTQYF. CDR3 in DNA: TGTGCCAGCTCATCCGACGGGAATACGCAGTATTTT. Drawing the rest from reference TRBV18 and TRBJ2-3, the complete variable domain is NAGVMQNPRHLVRRRGQEARLRCSPMKGHSHVYWYRQLPEEGLKFMVYLQKENIIDESGMPKERFSAEFPKEGPSILRIQQVVRGDSAAYFCASSSDGNTQYFGPGTRLTVL.

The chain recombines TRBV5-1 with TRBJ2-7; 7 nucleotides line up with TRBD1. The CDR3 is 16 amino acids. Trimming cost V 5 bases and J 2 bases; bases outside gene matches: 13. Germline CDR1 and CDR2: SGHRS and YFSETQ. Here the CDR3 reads CASRPQTGTATYEQYF. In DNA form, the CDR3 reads TGCGCCAGCAGGCCTCAAACCGGGACAGCCACCTACGAGCAGTACTTC.

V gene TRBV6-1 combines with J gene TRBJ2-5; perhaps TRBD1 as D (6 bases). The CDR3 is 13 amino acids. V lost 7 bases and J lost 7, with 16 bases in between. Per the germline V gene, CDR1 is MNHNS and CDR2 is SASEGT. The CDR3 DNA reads TGTGCCAGCACCCGAAACAGGGCGGGGACCCAGTACTTC. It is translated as CASTRNRAGTQYF.

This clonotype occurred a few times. CDR3 in DNA: TGCAGTGCTCAACAGGCTATGGAATACAATGAGCAGTTCTTC. Protein sequence: CSAQQAMEYNEQFF. The V and J genes are TRBV20-1 and TRBJ2-1; D is possibly TRBD1 (5 bases). Germline values: CDR1 DFQATT, CDR2 SNEGSKA (reference sequence). V was pared by 5 bases and J by 4 bases, with 15 bases between. The CDR3 contains 14 residues.

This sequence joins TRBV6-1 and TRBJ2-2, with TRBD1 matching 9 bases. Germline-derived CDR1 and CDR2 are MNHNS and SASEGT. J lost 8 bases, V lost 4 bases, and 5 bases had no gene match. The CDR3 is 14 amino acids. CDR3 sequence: CASSGTGGEGELFF. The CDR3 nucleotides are TGTGCCAGCAGTGGTACAGGGGGCGAAGGGGAGCTGTTTTTT.

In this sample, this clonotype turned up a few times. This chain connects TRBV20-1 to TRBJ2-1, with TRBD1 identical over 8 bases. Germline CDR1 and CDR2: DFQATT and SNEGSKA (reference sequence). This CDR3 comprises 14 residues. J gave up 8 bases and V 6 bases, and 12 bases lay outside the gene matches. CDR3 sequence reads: CSATRGQVSHEQFF. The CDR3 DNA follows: TGCAGTGCCACCCGGGGACAGGTGTCCCATGAGCAGTTCTTC.

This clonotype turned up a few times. The CDR3 sequence is CASQRRDLPQGQFF. The DNA of the CDR3 is TGTGCCAGCCAGAGACGGGACTTACCCCAAGGGCAGTTCTTC. The V call is TRBV11-3, the J call TRBJ2-1; possibly TRBD2 for D (6 bases). V gave up 8 bases and J gave up 12 bases, with 23 bases separating them. The CDR3 has 14 residues. Germline lookup yields CDR1 SGHNT and CDR2 YENEEA.

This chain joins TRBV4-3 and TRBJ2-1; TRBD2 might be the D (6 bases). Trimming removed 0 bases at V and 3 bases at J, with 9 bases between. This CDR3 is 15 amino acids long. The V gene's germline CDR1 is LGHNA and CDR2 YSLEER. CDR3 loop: CASSQEGTDYNEQFF. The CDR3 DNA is TGCGCCAGCAGCCAAGAGGGGACTGACTACAATGAGCAGTTCTTC.

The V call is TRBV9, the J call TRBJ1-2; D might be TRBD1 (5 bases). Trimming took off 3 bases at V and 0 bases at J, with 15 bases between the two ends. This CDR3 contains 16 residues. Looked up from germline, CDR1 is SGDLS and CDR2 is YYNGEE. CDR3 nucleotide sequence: TGTGCCAGCAGCGCCCTGCGCCAGGGAGCTAACTATGGCTACACCTTC. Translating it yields CASSALRQGANYGYTF.

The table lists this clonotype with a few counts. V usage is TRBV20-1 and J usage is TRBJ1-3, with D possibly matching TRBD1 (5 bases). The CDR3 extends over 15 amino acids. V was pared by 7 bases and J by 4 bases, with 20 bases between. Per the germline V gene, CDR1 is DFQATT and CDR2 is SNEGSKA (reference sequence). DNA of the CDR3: TGCAGTGTGGTCCCCCTCCAGGGAATCGGAAACACCATATATTTT. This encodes CSVVPLQGIGNTIYF.

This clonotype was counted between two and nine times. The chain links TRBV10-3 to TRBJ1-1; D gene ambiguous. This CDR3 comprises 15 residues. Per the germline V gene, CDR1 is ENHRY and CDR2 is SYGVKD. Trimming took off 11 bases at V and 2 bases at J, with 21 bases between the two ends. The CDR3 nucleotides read TGTGCCGTAGCCGGGTCTCAGACATCCAACACTGAAGCTTTCTTT. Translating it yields CAVAGSQTSNTEAFF.

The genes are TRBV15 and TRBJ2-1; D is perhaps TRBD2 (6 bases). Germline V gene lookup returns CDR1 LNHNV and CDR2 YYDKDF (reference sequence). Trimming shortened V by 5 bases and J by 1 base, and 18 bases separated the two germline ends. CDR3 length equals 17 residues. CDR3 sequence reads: CATSATSGTESYNEQFF. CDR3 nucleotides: TGTGCCACCAGCGCGACCTCCGGGACTGAATCCTACAATGAGCAGTTCTTC.

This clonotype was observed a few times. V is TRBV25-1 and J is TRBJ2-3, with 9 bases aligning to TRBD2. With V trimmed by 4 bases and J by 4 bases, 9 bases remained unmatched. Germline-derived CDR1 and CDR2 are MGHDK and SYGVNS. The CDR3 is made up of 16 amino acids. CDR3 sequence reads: CASSALSGGRPDTQYF. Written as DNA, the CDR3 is TGTGCCAGCAGTGCCCTTAGCGGGGGCCGCCCAGATACGCAGTATTTT.

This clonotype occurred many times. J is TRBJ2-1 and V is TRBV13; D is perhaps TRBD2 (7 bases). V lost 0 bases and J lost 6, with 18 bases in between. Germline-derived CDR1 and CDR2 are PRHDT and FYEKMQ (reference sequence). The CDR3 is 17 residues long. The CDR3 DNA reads TGTGCCAGCAGCTTAGGTACCTGGGGGGGCCGAAGCAATGAGCAGTTCTTC. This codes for CASSLGTWGGRSNEQFF.

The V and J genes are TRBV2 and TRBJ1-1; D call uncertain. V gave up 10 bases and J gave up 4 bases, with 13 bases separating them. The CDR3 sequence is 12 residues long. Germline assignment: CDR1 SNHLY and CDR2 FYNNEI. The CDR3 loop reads CANKERITEAFF. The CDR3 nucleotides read TGTGCCAACAAAGAGAGGATCACTGAAGCTTTCTTT. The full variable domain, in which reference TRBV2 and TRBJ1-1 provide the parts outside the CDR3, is EPEVTQTPSHQVTQMGQEVILRCVPISNHLYFYWYRQILGQKVEFLVSFYNNEISEKSEIFDDQFSVERPDGSNFTLKIRSTKLEDSAMYFCANKERITEAFFGQGTRLTVV.

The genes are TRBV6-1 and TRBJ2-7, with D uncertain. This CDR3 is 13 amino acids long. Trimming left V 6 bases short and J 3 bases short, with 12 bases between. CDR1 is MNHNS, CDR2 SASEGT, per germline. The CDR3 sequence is CASRVGRGYEQYF. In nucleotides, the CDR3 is TGTGCCAGCAGGGTAGGACGCGGCTACGAGCAGTACTTC.

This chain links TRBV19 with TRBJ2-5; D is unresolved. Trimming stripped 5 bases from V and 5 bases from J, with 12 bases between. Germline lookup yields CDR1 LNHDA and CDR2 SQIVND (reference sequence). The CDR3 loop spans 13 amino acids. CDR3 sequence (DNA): TGTGCCAGTAGTCGGAGTAGTCTCGAGACCCAGTACTTC. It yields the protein CASSRSSLETQYF.

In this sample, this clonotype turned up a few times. The CDR3 spells CASSLGMGGPDQPQHF. Here the CDR3 DNA reads TGCGCCAGCAGCTTGGGAATGGGGGGCCCCGATCAGCCCCAGCATTTT. The genes are TRBV5-1 and TRBJ1-5; D is possibly TRBD1 (6 bases). This CDR3 has 16 amino acids. V shed 0 bases and J shed 5 bases, with 15 bases lying between them. CDR1 and CDR2 from the germline V gene are SGHRS and YFSETQ.

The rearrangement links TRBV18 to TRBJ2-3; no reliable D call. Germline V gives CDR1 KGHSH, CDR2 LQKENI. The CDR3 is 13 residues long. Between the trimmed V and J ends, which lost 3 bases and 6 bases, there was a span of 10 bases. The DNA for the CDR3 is TGTGCCAGCTCACCGGCATCGTCGGATACGCAGTATTTT. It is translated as CASSPASSDTQYF.